One T cell receptor beta chain is described in this entry. TCRdb recomputed calls from the 5' RACE reads with MiXCR, one row per CDR3 protein. This table has hundreds of thousands of distinct CDR3 sequences, around a sixth appearing once. This record belongs to a study of identical twins. This CDR3 region has 13 residues. The J segment lost 8 bases and the V segment lost 8 bases, leaving 8 bases of the junction unmatched. Germline V lookup: CDR1 GTSNPN, CDR2 SVGIG (reference sequence). This sample was also put to use in a study of T cells expressing NK-cell markers. As that study records: The CD3+CD56-NKG2C+ fraction of a handful of donors was also led by these clonotypes.

The receptor's source is a woman in her late teens or twenties in good health. The rearrangement links TRBV30 to TRBJ2-1; 11 nucleotides line up with TRBD2. Source material: PBMCs. The CDR3 coding sequence is TGTGCCCGAACTAGCGGGAGTGGCGATGAGCAGTTCTTC. Its protein is CARTSGSGDEQFF.